The present T cell receptor (beta chain) was sequenced within a study of T cells in Graves' hyperthyroidism and ophthalmopathy. Study outcomes and limitations: The authors' 13 V-J model separated ophthalmopathy from stable hyperthyroidism.

Trimming left V 2 bases short and J 0 bases short, with 4 bases between. This CDR3 spans 12 amino acids. Per the germline V gene, CDR1 is SQVTM and CDR2 is ANQGSEA. Disease lasting under 3 months, a NOSPECS grade of at least 4, and a Clinical Activity Score of at least 3 were features of the ophthalmopathy patients. Of note for this clonotype: Its antigen is not identified.

From RNA transcripts, TCR beta CDR3 regions were amplified. The HTBI set primed first-round TCR CDR3 RT-PCR. TCRdb ran MiXCR on the multiplex PCR reads and lists one entry per CDR3 protein. The top ten clones hold under 3.5% of a sample with about 600,000 distinct CDR3 sequences, around 16% of them seen once. The origin of this receptor is a woman in her 40s with Graves' ophthalmopathy. The sequencing sample was made of blood. This rearrangement joins TRBV29-1 to TRBJ1-2; D not certain. CDR3 in amino acids: CSVEQANYGYTF. CDR3 DNA: TGCAGCGTTGAACAGGCTAACTATGGCTACACCTTC.